A single sample gave rise to the 5 T cell receptor beta chains below, sequenced in a study of shared clonotypes between healthy human individuals. The repertoire was sequenced with immunoSEQ multiplex PCR; TCRdb's copy has only in-frame clones and lacks some. The table has roughly 890,000 clones, 85% to 95% seen once. Positively selected for CCR7, the CD45RO-negative cells used as naive CD8 cells excluded terminally differentiated effector memory CD45RA+ cells. Sequencing was done on a sample of naive CD8+ T cells sorted from blood. These receptor sequences come from a man aged 25-40 years in good health.

The CDR3 loop is CASSLDGTYNEQFF. CDR3 nucleotide sequence: TGTGCCAGCAGTTTAGACGGTACCTACAATGAGCAGTTCTTC. The gene calls are TRBV28 and TRBJ2-1; no clear D. Germline lookup yields CDR1 MDHEN and CDR2 SYDVKM. The CDR3 has 14 amino acids. V was pared by 2 bases and J by 2 bases, with 7 bases between.

This sequence joins TRBV7-9 and TRBJ2-7; 8 positions agree with TRBD1. CDR3 length: 16 residues. Germline V lookup: CDR1 SEHNR, CDR2 FQNEAQ (reference sequence). Trimming cost V 5 bases and J 0 bases; bases outside gene matches: 9. As DNA, the CDR3 is TGTGCCAGCAGCGCCACCGGGACAGGTAGCTCCTACGAGCAGTACTTC. Residues: CASSATGTGSSYEQYF. Based on the CDR3 plus reference TRBV7-9 and TRBJ2-7, the full variable domain is DTGVSQNPRHKITKRGQNVTFRCDPISEHNRLYWYRQTLGQGPEFLTYFQNEAQLEKSRLLSDRFSAERPKGSFSTLEIQRTEQGDSAMYLCASSATGTGSSYEQYFGPGTRLTVT.

The chain combines TRBV5-1 with TRBJ2-5, with TRBD1 matching over 8 bases. The CDR3 covers 15 residues. CDR1 and CDR2 (germline): SGHRS, YFSETQ. The V segment lost 4 bases and the J segment 5 bases; nucleotides outside the gene matches: 10. Here the CDR3 reads CASSPRQGSWETQYF. DNA for the CDR3: TGCGCCAGCAGCCCGCGACAGGGGTCCTGGGAGACCCAGTACTTC.

A word on this clone: The sample contains more than one DNA sequence encoding this CDR3. This chain links TRBV27 with TRBJ2-7; D unresolved. The V end lost 3 bases, the J end lost 2 bases, and 8 bases lay between the germline ends. Germline V gene sequence: CDR1 MNHEY, CDR2 SMNVEV (reference sequence). The length of the CDR3 is 13 residues. CDR3 nucleotides: TGTGCCAGCAGTTTGGGTACTCCCTACGAGCAGTACTTC. Translating it yields CASSLGTPYEQYF.

This clone was seen only a few times. The rearrangement uses TRBV6-5 and TRBJ1-5, with a possible D match to TRBD1 (5 bases). The ends were cut back, 6 bases at V and 2 bases at J, with 11 bases in the middle. The CDR3 loop spans 14 amino acids. Germline CDR1 reads MNHEY; CDR2 reads SVGAGI. The DNA for the CDR3 is TGTGCCAGCAGGCCCGGAGGGGGCAATCAGCCCCAGCATTTT. This translates into CASRPGGGNQPQHF.